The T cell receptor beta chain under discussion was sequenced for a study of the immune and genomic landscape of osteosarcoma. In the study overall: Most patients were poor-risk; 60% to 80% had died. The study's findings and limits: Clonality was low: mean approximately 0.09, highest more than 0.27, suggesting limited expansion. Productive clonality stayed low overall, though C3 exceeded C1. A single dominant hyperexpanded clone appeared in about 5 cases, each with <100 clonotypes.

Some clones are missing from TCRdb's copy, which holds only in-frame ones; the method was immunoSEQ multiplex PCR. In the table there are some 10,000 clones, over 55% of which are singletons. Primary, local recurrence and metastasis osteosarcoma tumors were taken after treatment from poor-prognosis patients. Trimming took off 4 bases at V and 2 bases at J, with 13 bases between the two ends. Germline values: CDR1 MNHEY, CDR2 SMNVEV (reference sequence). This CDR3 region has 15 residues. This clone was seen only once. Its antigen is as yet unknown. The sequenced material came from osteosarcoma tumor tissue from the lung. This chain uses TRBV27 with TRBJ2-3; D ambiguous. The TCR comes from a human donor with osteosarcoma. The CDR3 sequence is CASSYLPPHTDTQYF. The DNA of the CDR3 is TGTGCCAGCAGTTATCTCCCTCCCCACACAGATACGCAGTATTTT.